A selection of T cell receptor beta chains follows, all from one sample in a study of control samples from healthy donors and cancer patients. Clones were sequenced by immunoSEQ multiplex PCR, and TCRdb holds only the in-frame ones, with some missing. The sample carries roughly 81,000 clones, 70% to 85% recorded once. The specimen sequenced was PBMCs. The source is a man aged 60-69 years with head and neck cancer. The CDR3 runs from the conserved cysteine through the conserved F or W. Each record gives: D gene, clone size, V gene, J gene, CDR3 protein, CDR3 DNA. D genes are given only for firm matches. Clone size is stated in some rows and not others, as once, few, many or a class when expanded.

NA	NA	TRBV6-2/TRBV6-3	TRBJ1-2	CASSSYTPGLWGYTF	TGTGCCAGCAGTTCCTACACCCCCGGGCTGTGGGGCTACACCTTC
NA	NA	TRBV30	TRBJ1-1	CAWTLVLGTEAFF	TGTGCCTGGACCCTAGTCCTGGGGACTGAAGCTTTCTTT
NA	NA	TRBV7-2	TRBJ1-3	CASRTGTGNTIYF	TGTGCCAGCAGAACAGGGACCGGAAACACCATATATTTT
TRBD1	NA	TRBV3-1/TRBV3-2	TRBJ1-2	CASSQAGGRGGYTF	TGTGCCAGCAGCCAAGCAGGGGGTCGTGGTGGCTACACCTTC
NA	NA	TRBV5-6	TRBJ2-1	CASSEGSSYNEQFF	TGTGCCAGCAGCGAGGGTAGCTCCTACAATGAGCAGTTCTTC
NA	NA	TRBV7-9	TRBJ2-5	CASRGGARETQYF	TGTGCCAGCCGAGGAGGGGCAAGAGAGACCCAGTACTTC
NA	NA	TRBV10-2	TRBJ1-2	CASSESSGHYGYTF	TGCGCCAGCAGTGAGTCGTCCGGCCACTATGGCTACACCTTC
NA	NA	TRBV27	TRBJ2-2	CASSLSSGDANTGELFF	TGTGCCAGCAGTTTATCCTCAGGTGACGCGAACACCGGGGAGCTGTTTTTT
NA	few	TRBV10-3	TRBJ1-1	CAISESGWNTEAFF	TGTGCCATCAGTGAGTCAGGGTGGAACACTGAAGCTTTCTTT
NA	NA	TRBV2	TRBJ2-7	CASSEAGGVYEQYF	TGTGCCAGCAGTGAAGCCGGCGGGGTCTACGAGCAGTACTTC
NA	NA	TRBV6-4	TRBJ2-2	CASSEGLNTGELFF	TGTGCCAGCAGTGAAGGCCTGAACACCGGGGAGCTGTTTTTT
TRBD1	NA	TRBV19	TRBJ2-7	CASRGTGGGYEQYF	TGTGCCAGTAGGGGGACAGGGGGCGGCTACGAGCAGTACTTC
TRBD1	NA	TRBV25-1	TRBJ1-4	CASSYGTGRGEKLFF	TGTGCCAGCAGTTACGGGACAGGCCGTGGGGAAAAACTGTTTTTT
NA	NA	TRBV18	TRBJ1-1	CASSPWTRDGTEAFF	TGTGCCAGCTCACCCTGGACCCGGGACGGCACTGAAGCTTTCTTT
TRBD2	NA	TRBV7-6	TRBJ2-1	CASSLAQSGRNNEQFF	TGTGCCAGCAGCTTAGCGCAAAGCGGGAGGAACAATGAGCAGTTCTTC
NA	NA	TRBV5-5	TRBJ1-3	CASSLVNSGNTIYF	TGTGCCAGTTCCCTAGTTAACTCTGGAAACACCATATATTTT
NA	NA	TRBV7-9	TRBJ1-2	CASSVGGDGYTF	TGTGCCAGCAGCGTTGGGGGGGATGGCTACACCTTC
NA	NA	TRBV18	TRBJ2-3	CASSPGGTDTQYF	TGTGCCAGCTCGCCAGGGGGCACAGATACGCAGTATTTT
TRBD1	NA	TRBV29-1	TRBJ1-6	CSVGQGDSPLHF	TGCAGCGTGGGACAGGGGGATTCACCCCTCCACTTT
NA	NA	TRBV21-1	TRBJ2-3	CASSKAPNTDTQYF	TGTGCCAGCAGCAAAGCTCCTAACACAGATACGCAGTATTTT
NA	NA	TRBV28	TRBJ1-3	CASSLSGVGYTIYF	TGTGCCAGCAGTTTATCCGGGGTTGGATACACCATATATTTT
NA	few	TRBV11-3	TRBJ1-1	CASSLGGGHPNAEAFF	TGTGCCAGCAGCCTAGGGGGGGGACACCCGAACGCTGAAGCTTTCTTT
NA	NA	TRBV5-5	TRBJ2-7	CASSLAGGNTLYEQYF	TGTGCCAGCAGCTTGGCCGGGGGAAACACCTTATACGAGCAGTACTTC
NA	NA	TRBV6-1	TRBJ2-3	CASSEAGITDTQYF	TGTGCCAGCAGTGAAGCGGGCATCACAGATACGCAGTATTTT
NA	few	TRBV7-8	TRBJ2-7	CASSLGEWSYEQYF	TGTGCCAGCAGCTTAGGGGAATGGTCTTACGAGCAGTACTTC
TRBD1	NA	TRBV28	TRBJ1-2	CASSLGQVWLRVGGYTF	TGTGCCAGCAGCTTGGGACAGGTGTGGCTTCGAGTTGGCGGCTACACCTTC
NA	NA	TRBV4-1	TRBJ2-3	CASSQDLDTQYF	TGCGCCAGCAGCCAAGATCTGGATACGCAGTATTTT
TRBD1	NA	TRBV5-1	TRBJ1-6	CASSQGTGDSPLHF	TGCGCCAGCAGTCAAGGGACAGGGGATTCACCCCTCCACTTT
TRBD1	NA	TRBV6-6	TRBJ1-2	CASSWGTGGDLYGYTF	TGTGCCAGCAGTTGGGGGACAGGGGGGGACCTTTATGGCTACACCTTC
NA	NA	TRBV6-5	TRBJ2-3	CASREVATDTQYF	TGTGCCAGCAGAGAGGTGGCCACAGATACGCAGTATTTT
NA	once	TRBV2	TRBJ1-2	CASQGRRAGPRRTWGYTF	TGTGCCAGCCAAGGGCGGAGGGCAGGACCCCGACGGACTTGGGGCTACACCTTC